Below, 30 T cell receptor beta chains from the same sample are listed, as sequenced in a study of vaccination and CD4 T cells after COVID-19. With the Oncomine TCR Beta short-read assay, DNA from cultured CD4+ T cells was sequenced. TCRdb recomputed calls from the PCR reads with MiXCR, one row per CDR3 protein. Altogether tens of thousands of distinct CDR3 sequences are present, 32% being singletons, with the ten largest covering approximately 10%. Their antigens remain unidentified. Time point specified: late sampling 161 to 241 days after vaccination in a few convalescent patients. Treatment here: approximately 9-day PBMC culture with coronavirus spike peptide pools or control peptides (ViraFEST assay). Source: CD4+ T cells from blood, cultured in vitro, taken about 7 months after SARS-CoV-2 vaccination. These TCRs come from a human donor who had recovered from COVID-19.

The chain has TRBV7-3 and TRBJ1-6; the match to TRBD1 covers 11 bases. CDR1 and CDR2 (germline): SGHTA, FQGTGA. The CDR3 sequence is 17 residues long. The trim removed 4 bases at V and 4 bases at J, leaving 6 bases unmatched. The DNA of the CDR3 is TGTGCCAGCAGCTCACGGACAGGGGGCTTTTATAATTCACCCCTCCACTTT. This translates into CASSSRTGGFYNSPLHF.

This chain joins TRBV11-2 and TRBJ1-5; TRBD1 matches 9 bases. Trimming cost V 3 bases and J 4 bases; bases outside gene matches: 1. The length of the CDR3 is 14 residues. Per the germline V gene, CDR1 is SGHAT and CDR2 is FQNNGV. CDR3 in amino acids: CASSFGQGNQPQHF. CDR3 in DNA: TGTGCCAGCAGCTTTGGACAGGGGAATCAGCCCCAGCATTTT.

The rearrangement links TRBV5-3 to TRBJ1-6; tentatively, D is TRBD1 (5 bases). TRBV5-3 carries the ORF label, with uncertain function. The CDR3 loop spans 17 amino acids. The V gene lost 0 bases and the J gene lost 11 bases, with 21 bases spanning the gap. The CDR3 sequence is CARSLVQGSVGVPPLHF. The CDR3, as DNA: TGTGCCAGAAGCTTGGTGCAGGGTTCGGTCGGTGTACCACCCCTCCACTTT.

The chain uses TRBV5-5 and TRBJ1-1; 8 bases are shared with TRBD1. Trimming at V came to 4 bases and at J to 5 bases, leaving 7 bases not matched to a gene. Germline CDR1 reads SGHKS; CDR2 reads YYEKEE (reference sequence). This CDR3 comprises 14 residues. CDR3 residues: CASSARQGYTEAFF. The CDR3 region has the DNA TGTGCCAGCAGCGCCAGACAGGGGTATACTGAAGCTTTCTTT. Using reference TRBV5-5 and TRBJ1-1 for the parts outside the CDR3, the full variable domain is DAGVTQSPTHLIKTRGQQVTLRCSPISGHKSVSWYQQVLGQGPQFIFQYYEKEERGRGNFPDRFSARQFPNYSSELNVNALLLGDSALYLCASSARQGYTEAFFGQGTRLTVV.

The chain carries TRBV6-2 or TRBV6-3 and TRBJ1-5; TRBD1 might be the D (6 bases). Germline-derived CDR1 and CDR2 are MNHEY and SVGEGT. Trimming pared 3 bases from V and 3 bases from J, leaving 12 bases between. There are 15 residues in the CDR3. The CDR3 reads CASSYLGGHNQPQHF. The CDR3 bases are TGTGCCAGCAGTTATTTGGGGGGGCACAATCAGCCCCAGCATTTT.

CDR3 residues: CASSLEAPAKRVYNEQFF. The CDR3 DNA sequence: TGTGCCAGCAGCTTAGAGGCCCCGGCTAAAAGGGTCTACAATGAGCAGTTCTTC. J is TRBJ2-1 and V is TRBV7-9, with unresolved D. Germline V gene data show CDR1 as SEHNR and CDR2 as FQNEAQ (reference sequence). V lost 1 base and J 3 bases, leaving 19 bases between the germline ends. The CDR3 length is 18 residues.

V is TRBV4-2 and J is TRBJ2-3; TRBD1 is a possible D gene (5 bases). This CDR3 is built from 16 residues. The V end lost 6 bases, the J end lost 6 bases, and 22 bases lay between the germline ends. The germline V gene has CDR1 LGHNA and CDR2 YNFKEQ. The CDR3 nucleotides are TGTGCCAGCAGTTACAATCCAGGGATTGTAAGGGATACGCAGTATTTT. Translated: CASSYNPGIVRDTQYF.

The chain couples TRBV11-3 to TRBJ2-5; tentative D call: TRBD2 (6 bases). The V end was cut by 1 base, the J end by 4 bases, with 10 bases between. Germline CDR1 reads SGHNT; CDR2 reads YENEEA. The CDR3 has 14 amino acids. CDR3 nucleotide sequence: TGTGCCAGCAGCTTAGGGGGGGTTGGAGAGACCCAGTACTTC. Protein sequence: CASSLGGVGETQYF.

The chain has TRBV6-5 and TRBJ1-1; tentative D call: TRBD1 (5 bases). The germline V gene encodes CDR1 MNHEY and CDR2 SVGAGI. CDR3 length: 14 residues. With 0 bases removed from V and 5 bases from J, the gap between germline ends came to 10 bases. The chain's CDR3 is CASSYSKGWTEAFF. The CDR3 DNA sequence: TGTGCCAGCAGTTACTCGAAGGGGTGGACTGAAGCTTTCTTT.

This clonotype was detected only once. This rearrangement joins TRBV5-3 to TRBJ1-2; unclear D gene. TRBV5-3 is an ORF, with its function uncertain. Between the trimmed V and J ends, which lost 0 bases and 8 bases, there was a span of 11 bases. The CDR3 extends over 13 amino acids. The CDR3 sequence: CARSLELGRGYTF. In nucleotides, the CDR3 is TGTGCCAGAAGCTTGGAGTTAGGGCGCGGCTACACCTTC.

This clonotype appeared a few times. The V call is TRBV20-1, the J call TRBJ2-7, with D possibly being TRBD1 (6 bases). Germline assignment: CDR1 DFQATT and CDR2 SNEGSKA (reference sequence). Deletions cut 7 bases from V and 4 bases from J, with 17 bases between. The CDR3 is made up of 13 amino acids. Here the CDR3 DNA reads TGCAGTGGGAAAACAGGGTCGGATTACGAGCAGTACTTC. It codes for CSGKTGSDYEQYF.

Details on this clonotype: The junction does not match germline at one end; this may be a read error. J is TRBJ2-5 and V is TRBV7-7; 7 bases align to TRBD2. This CDR3 has 13 amino acids. CDR1 is SSHAT, CDR2 FNYEAQ, per germline (reference sequence). In nucleotides, the CDR3 is TGTGCTAGCAGCTCTAGCGGACAAGAGACCCAGTACTTC. This gives the protein CASSSSGQETQYF.

This clonotype was counted only a few times. This chain uses TRBV20-1 with TRBJ2-5; 7 nucleotides agree with TRBD2. The CDR3 totals 11 residues. V lost 6 bases, J lost 3 bases, and 1 base stayed unmatched. In germline, CDR1 is DFQATT, CDR2 SNEGSKA (reference sequence). The DNA for the CDR3 is TGCAGTGCCGCGGGGGAAGAGACCCAGTACTTC. Residues: CSAAGEETQYF.

This chain uses TRBV11-1 with TRBJ2-5; possible D gene TRBD2, 6 bases. Trimming shortened V by 6 bases and J by 4 bases, and 18 bases separated the two germline ends. The germline V gene has CDR1 SGHAT and CDR2 FQDESV (reference sequence). The CDR3 covers 15 residues. The CDR3, as DNA: TGTGCCAGCAGTTCAAGCGGGCTACTGGGAGAGACCCAGTACTTC. Translating gives CASSSSGLLGETQYF.

The chain is built from TRBV5-6 and TRBJ1-2; possible D gene TRBD1, 5 bases. Germline-derived CDR1 and CDR2 are SGHDT and YYEEEE. Trimming removed 4 bases from V and 2 bases from J, with 15 bases in between. The CDR3 has 15 residues. The CDR3 DNA reads TGTGCCAGCAGCCTGGGGGGAGGATCCAACTATGGCTACACCTTC. Translated, it gives CASSLGGGSNYGYTF.

This clonotype was found once. CDR3 sequence reads: CASSPQRALIVETQYF. The CDR3 nucleotides read TGTGCCAGCAGCCCTCAGAGGGCCCTTATTGTGGAGACCCAGTACTTC. The chain is built from TRBV7-2 and TRBJ2-5; D is possibly TRBD2 (5 bases). V lost 5 bases and J 5 bases, leaving 21 bases between the germline ends. The germline V gene encodes CDR1 SGHTA and CDR2 FQGNSA. This CDR3 spans 16 amino acids.

This clonotype has a handful of counts. This rearrangement joins TRBV7-9 to TRBJ2-5; a possible D gene is TRBD2 (5 bases). This CDR3 is 14 amino acids long. Per germline, CDR1 SEHNR and CDR2 FQNEAQ (reference sequence). V shed 6 bases and J shed 5 bases, with 16 bases lying between them. CDR3 sequence reads: CASSPRRSAETQYF. The CDR3 DNA reads TGTGCCAGCAGTCCTAGGAGGTCCGCGGAGACCCAGTACTTC.

Sample share makes this clonotype medium-sized. The rearrangement uses TRBV24-1 and TRBJ1-3; D is ambiguous. Germline values: CDR1 KGHDR, CDR2 SFDVKD. The CDR3 contains 15 residues. Trimming took off 5 bases at V and 3 bases at J, with 13 bases between the two ends. The DNA of the CDR3 is TGTGCCACCAGTGCTCCCGAGGATGGTGGAAACACCATATATTTT. Translated: CATSAPEDGGNTIYF.

This clonotype was detected a few times. The chain joins TRBV7-9 to TRBJ2-7; 9 bases fit TRBD1. This CDR3 spans 16 amino acids. Germline lookup yields CDR1 SEHNR and CDR2 FQNEAQ (reference sequence). Trimming at V came to 4 bases and at J to 4 bases, leaving 11 bases not matched to a gene. The CDR3 DNA reads TGTGCCAGCAGCTCAGGCCCCCAGACAGGGGGTTACGAGCAGTACTTC. Its protein product is CASSSGPQTGGYEQYF.

This clonotype was observed a few times. The J gene is TRBJ1-2, the V gene TRBV4-2; TRBD1 agrees at 7 bases. CDR3 length: 16 amino acids. V dropped 1 base and J dropped 1; count of bases not matched to a gene: 6. From germline, CDR1 is LGHNA and CDR2 YNFKEQ. The CDR3 sequence: CASSQVGTADNYGYTF. In DNA form, the CDR3 reads TGTGCCAGCAGCCAAGTTGGGACAGCTGATAACTATGGCTACACCTTC.

This chain uses TRBV5-1 with TRBJ2-3; 13 bases match TRBD2. Germline V gene sequence: CDR1 SGHRS, CDR2 YFSETQ. With 4 bases clipped from V and 4 bases from J, the junction kept 6 bases outside the gene matches. CDR3 length equals 16 residues. CDR3 protein: CASSPETSGGPDTQYF. CDR3 nucleotide sequence: TGCGCCAGCAGCCCCGAGACTAGCGGGGGGCCAGATACGCAGTATTTT.

The chain joins TRBV7-9 to TRBJ1-3; D is ambiguous. Trimming stripped 8 bases from V and 7 bases from J, with 15 bases between. Germline CDR1 reads SEHNR; CDR2 reads FQNEAQ (reference sequence). This CDR3 contains 13 residues. The CDR3 DNA reads TGTGCCAGCTCCCCATCCCACCCTAACACCATATATTTT. This translates into CASSPSHPNTIYF.

This clonotype was found a few times. The chain combines TRBV6-1 with TRBJ2-7; D ambiguous. This CDR3 contains 13 residues. V lost 6 bases, J lost 2 bases, and 11 bases lay in between. CDR1 MNHNS and CDR2 SASEGT come from the germline V gene. The CDR3 DNA reads as TGTGCCAGCAGGGCCTATAAAACCTACGAGCAGTACTTC. Translating it yields CASRAYKTYEQYF.

This chain uses TRBV19 with TRBJ2-7, with 12 positions matching TRBD1. The CDR3 has 16 residues. Germline lookup yields CDR1 LNHDA and CDR2 SQIVND (reference sequence). V was pared by 7 bases and J by 7 bases, with 14 bases of the junction left unmatched. The CDR3 bases are TGTGCCAGTACCCTGTACTGGGGACAGGGGGCTGGAGAGCAGTACTTC. Amino acids: CASTLYWGQGAGEQYF. Based on the CDR3 plus reference TRBV19 and TRBJ2-7, the full variable domain is DGGITQSPKYLFRKEGQNVTLSCEQNLNHDAMYWYRQDPGQGLRLIYYSQIVNDFQKGDIAEGYSVSREKKESFPLTVTSAQKNPTAFYLCASTLYWGQGAGEQYFGPGTRLTVT.

This chain connects TRBV7-9 to TRBJ1-3; D gene uncertain. Per the germline V gene, CDR1 is SEHNR and CDR2 is FQNEAQ (reference sequence). CDR3 length: 14 residues. The V gene lost 1 base and the J gene lost 3 bases, with 7 bases spanning the gap. DNA of the CDR3: TGTGCCAGCAGCTTAGGCGAAATTGGAAACACCATATATTTT. Its protein is CASSLGEIGNTIYF.

This clonotype has more than one count but fewer than ten. The chain's CDR3 is CASSLDSGVKAFF. Written as DNA, the CDR3 is TGTGCCAGCAGCTTAGATTCTGGGGTTAAAGCTTTCTTT. The chain has TRBV7-9 and TRBJ1-1, with no clear D. With 1 base removed from V and 9 bases from J, the gap between germline ends came to 12 bases. CDR3 length: 13 residues. The germline CDR1 and CDR2 sequences are SEHNR and FQNEAQ (reference sequence).

The rearrangement uses TRBV2 and TRBJ2-1; 9 bases match TRBD1. With V trimmed by 6 bases and J by 8 bases, 17 bases remained unmatched. Germline assignment: CDR1 SNHLY and CDR2 FYNNEI. The CDR3 extends over 17 amino acids. The DNA of the CDR3 is TGTGCCAGCAGACAGGGACAGGGATTTTCCGTGACCGATGAGCAGTTCTTC. Translated: CASRQGQGFSVTDEQFF.

This chain links TRBV11-3 with TRBJ2-1; 7 bases are shared with TRBD1. Losses at the gene ends were 9 bases for V and 6 bases for J; bases not matched to a gene: 14. The germline V gene encodes CDR1 SGHNT and CDR2 YENEEA. The CDR3 has 15 residues. The CDR3 is CASQYGTAFTNEQFF. CDR3 DNA: TGTGCCAGTCAATACGGGACAGCTTTCACCAATGAGCAGTTCTTC.

The chain is built from TRBV11-1 and TRBJ2-7; no reliable D call. V gave up 5 bases and J gave up 0 bases, with 11 bases separating them. Per the germline V gene, CDR1 is SGHAT and CDR2 is FQDESV (reference sequence). The CDR3 totals 14 residues. For the CDR3, the DNA is TGTGCCAGCAGCCTTACTCCAAACTCCTACGAGCAGTACTTC. It yields the protein CASSLTPNSYEQYF. The full variable domain, rest sourced from reference TRBV11-1 and TRBJ2-7, is EAEVAQSPRYKITEKSQAVAFWCDPISGHATLYWYRQILGQGPELLVQFQDESVVDDSQLPKDRFSAERLKGVDSTLKIQPAELGDSAMYLCASSLTPNSYEQYFGPGTRLTVT.

The gene calls are TRBV19 and TRBJ2-7; D not resolved. V lost 5 bases to trimming and J lost 6 bases, with 14 bases between them. This CDR3 contains 13 residues. Germline V CDR1 and CDR2: LNHDA, SQIVND (reference sequence). The CDR3 sequence: CASSPAYSVEQYF. The CDR3 DNA reads as TGTGCCAGTAGTCCAGCCTACTCCGTCGAGCAGTACTTC.